The T cell receptor beta chain under discussion was sequenced for a study of control samples from healthy donors and cancer patients. Sequencing used immunoSEQ multiplex PCR; TCRdb keeps in-frame clones, though not all of them. The sample yields around 110,000 clones, about 88% seen once. Germline assignment: CDR1 MNHNY and CDR2 SVGAGI (reference sequence). This CDR3 is built from 15 residues. J gave up 5 bases and V 2 bases, and 8 bases lay outside the gene matches. Sample: blood. The receptor's source is a woman in her sixties or seventies in good health. The V gene is TRBV6-6, the J gene TRBJ1-2, with TRBD1 matching over 7 bases. This chain's CDR3 is CASSYGTEASYGYTF. As DNA, the CDR3 is TGTGCCAGCAGTTACGGGACAGAGGCCAGTTATGGCTACACCTTC.